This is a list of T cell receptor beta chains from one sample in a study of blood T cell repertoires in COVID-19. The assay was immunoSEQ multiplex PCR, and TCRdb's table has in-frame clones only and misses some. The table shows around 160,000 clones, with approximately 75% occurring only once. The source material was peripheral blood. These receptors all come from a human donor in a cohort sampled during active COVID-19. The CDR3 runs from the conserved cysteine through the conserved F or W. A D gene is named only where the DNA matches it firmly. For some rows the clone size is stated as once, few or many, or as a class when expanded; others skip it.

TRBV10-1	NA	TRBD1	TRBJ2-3	CASATGGTADTQYF	TGCGCCAGCGCGACAGGGGGCACGGCAGATACGCAGTATTTT
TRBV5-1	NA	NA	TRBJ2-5	CASSLVSLALETQYF	TGCGCCAGCAGCTTGGTCAGCCTAGCTTTGGAGACCCAGTACTTC
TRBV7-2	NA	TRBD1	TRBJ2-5	CASRTGTEETQYF	TGTGCCAGCAGGACCGGGACAGAAGAGACCCAGTACTTC
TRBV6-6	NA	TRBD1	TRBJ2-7	CASSYVTGSYEQYF	TGTGCCAGCAGTTACGTGACAGGGTCCTACGAGCAGTACTTC
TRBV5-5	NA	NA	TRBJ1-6	CASSLVGVGRGYNSPLHF	TGTGCCAGCAGCTTGGTAGGCGTCGGCAGGGGTTATAATTCACCCCTCCACTTT
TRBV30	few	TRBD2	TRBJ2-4	CAWSVLASGLAKNIQYF	TGTGCCTGGAGTGTATTGGCTAGCGGACTAGCCAAAAACATTCAGTACTTC
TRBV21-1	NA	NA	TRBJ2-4	CASSKDRQRTKNIQYF	TGTGCCAGCAGCAAAGACAGACAGAGGACCAAAAACATTCAGTACTTC
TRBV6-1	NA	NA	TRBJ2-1	CASSEPGLHTGNEQFF	TGTGCCAGCAGTGAACCGGGACTTCACACGGGGAATGAGCAGTTCTTC
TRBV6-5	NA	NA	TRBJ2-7	CASSYDRTYEQYF	TGTGCCAGCAGTTACGACAGGACCTACGAGCAGTACTTC
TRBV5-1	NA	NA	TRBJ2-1	CASSQGSPLNNEQFF	TGCGCCAGCAGTCAGGGTAGCCCCCTAAACAATGAGCAGTTCTTC
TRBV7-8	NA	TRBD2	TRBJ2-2	CASSLSGRAITGELFF	TGTGCCAGCAGCTTAAGTGGGAGGGCTATCACCGGGGAGCTGTTTTTT
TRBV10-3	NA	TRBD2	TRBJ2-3	CAISESQRGGVDTQYF	TGTGCCATCAGTGAGTCACAGCGGGGGGGCGTGGATACGCAGTATTTT
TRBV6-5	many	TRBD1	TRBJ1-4	CASRSTGGPLEKLFF	TGTGCCAGCAGGTCCACAGGGGGCCCCCTTGAAAAACTGTTTTTT
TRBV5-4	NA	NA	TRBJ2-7	CASSLGLALYEQYF	TGTGCCAGCAGCTTGGGTCTAGCTCTCTACGAGCAGTACTTC
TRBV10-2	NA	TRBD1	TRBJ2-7	CASSEGQGILHEQYF	TGCGCCAGCAGTGAGGGACAGGGGATATTACACGAGCAGTACTTC
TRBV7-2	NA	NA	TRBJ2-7	CASSLKYSYEQYF	TGTGCCAGCAGCTTAAAATACTCCTACGAGCAGTACTTC
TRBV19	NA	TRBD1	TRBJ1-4	CASSDRGSNEKLFF	TGTGCCAGTAGTGACAGGGGTTCTAATGAAAAACTGTTTTTT
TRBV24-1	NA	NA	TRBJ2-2	CATSSVPPGVAGSPGELFF	TGTGCCACCAGCTCCGTCCCTCCGGGGGTCGCGGGGTCCCCCGGGGAGCTGTTTTTT
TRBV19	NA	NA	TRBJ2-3	CASSIWGRTDTQYF	TGTGCCAGTAGTATATGGGGCCGGACAGATACGCAGTATTTT
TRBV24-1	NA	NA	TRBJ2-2	CATKRQQNTGELFF	TGTGCCACCAAACGACAGCAGAACACCGGGGAGCTGTTTTTT
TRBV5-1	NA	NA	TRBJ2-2	CASSLGQVNTGELFF	TGCGCCAGCAGCTTGGGACAGGTTAACACCGGGGAGCTGTTTTTT
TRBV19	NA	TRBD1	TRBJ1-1	CASSMTGLSTEAFF	TGTGCCAGTAGTATGACAGGGTTGAGCACTGAAGCTTTCTTT
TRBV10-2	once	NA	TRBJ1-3	CASSEVGFSGNTIYF	TGCGCCAGCAGTGAGGTCGGGTTCTCTGGAAACACCATATATTTT
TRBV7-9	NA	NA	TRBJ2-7	CASSGGGTPTYEQYF	TGTGCCAGCAGCGGTGGTGGGACTCCGACCTACGAGCAGTACTTC
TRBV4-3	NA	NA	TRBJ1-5	CASSQRLNQPQHF	TGCGCCAGCAGCCAACGGTTGAATCAGCCCCAGCATTTT
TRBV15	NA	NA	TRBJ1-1	CATSKPGTLNTEAFF	TGTGCCACCAGCAAACCCGGGACATTGAACACTGAAGCTTTCTTT
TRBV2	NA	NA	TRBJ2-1	CASSSLELEDNEQFF	TGTGCCAGCAGTAGCCTAGAACTGGAAGACAATGAGCAGTTCTTC
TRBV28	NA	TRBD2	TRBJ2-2	CASTRSQGGTGELFF	TGTGCCAGCACTCGGAGCCAGGGAGGGACCGGGGAGCTGTTTTTT